This record concerns one T cell receptor beta chain sequence. Its antigen target is currently unknown. No base qualities exist here, and no much larger clone lies one base off it. Each collaborating institution followed its own protocols to collect whole blood in K2EDTA tubes. Collaborator samples were shipped for TCRbeta analysis as frozen whole blood, isolated PBMCs, or DNA extracted from either sample type. The immunoSEQ Assay, a bias-controlled multiplex PCR, was used to amplify TCRbeta CDR3 regions from genomic DNA. The authors' pipeline ran thus. Within the assay, amplification of reference gene primers was used to estimate how many nucleated cells each sample contained. To quantify the absolute abundance of each unique TCRbeta CDR3 rearrangement, sequence reads were collapsed and filtered. For each sample, productive Simpson clonality was calculated as the square root of Simpson's diversity index over productive rearrangements. TCRdb took this table from immuneACCESS and kept in-frame rearrangements with V and J called. Such tables lack part of the clones; where checked against another copy, unresolved V genes explain under half of the gap, and the rest is unexplained. V and J calls and clone size are given by that table; D and trimming were obtained from the DNA. For this sample there are tens of thousands of clones; around nine tenths appear just once. The ten largest make up more than 2% of the sample.

From cysteine to phenylalanine, the CDR3 is 19 amino acids long. Only CDR3 DNA remains: 57 bases, in frame from the first base. Per the germline V gene, SGHTA is the CDR1 and FQGNSA is the CDR2. The germline ends are 24 bases apart after V is trimmed by 0 bases and J by 6 bases. These data originate in a study of blood T cell repertoires in COVID-19 (TCRdb year 2020). Looking at the study overall: The collaborator samples originated in the United States, Italy and Spain and spanned the acute and convalescent phases of COVID-19. Subjects who had been exposed to COVID-19, were actively infected with it, or had recovered from it provided the deeply sampled blood TCRbeta repertoires that made up the dataset. Where available, HLA class I and class II types were obtained from metadata supplied by the sample provider rather than from assay-based typing. The material from the prospective study consisted of cDNA or gDNA derived from T cells, B-cell-depleted T cells, or PBMCs. A freely available public database, intended as a resource for researchers studying the immune response to SARS-CoV-2, is where the repertoires were released. Nearly every sample came with metadata listing a de-identified subject ID, COVID-19 status, age in years and sex. Samples came from the ongoing ImmuneRACE study (first 160 participants) plus 1,254 subjects from 6 global collaborators. Overall results and qualifications from the work: How much clinical and demographic metadata was included differed by source and by participant, and the metadata was provided uncurated.

Specimen: peripheral blood. The sequence links TRBV7-2 to TRBJ1-5; TRBD1 is a weak D gene call, 6 bases matching. This TCR derives from a man aged 50-60 years with acute or convalescent COVID-19. The CDR3 is CASSLAQAFRGTKGQPQHF. The nucleotide sequence is given as TGTGCCAGCAGCTTAGCCCAAGCATTCAGGGGCACGAAGGGTCAGCCCCAGCATTTT.